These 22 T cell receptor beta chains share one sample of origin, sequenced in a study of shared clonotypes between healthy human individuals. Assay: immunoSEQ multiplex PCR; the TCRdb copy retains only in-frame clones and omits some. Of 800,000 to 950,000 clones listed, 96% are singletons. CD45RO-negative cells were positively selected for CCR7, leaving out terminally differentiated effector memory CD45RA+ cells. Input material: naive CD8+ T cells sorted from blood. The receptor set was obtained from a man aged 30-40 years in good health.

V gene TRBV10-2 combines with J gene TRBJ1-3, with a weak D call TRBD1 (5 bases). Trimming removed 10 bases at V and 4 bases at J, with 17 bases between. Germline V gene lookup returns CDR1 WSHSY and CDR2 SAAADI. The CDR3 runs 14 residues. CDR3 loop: CATLGKGPGNTIYF. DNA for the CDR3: TGCGCCACCCTGGGGAAGGGGCCAGGAAACACCATATATTTT.

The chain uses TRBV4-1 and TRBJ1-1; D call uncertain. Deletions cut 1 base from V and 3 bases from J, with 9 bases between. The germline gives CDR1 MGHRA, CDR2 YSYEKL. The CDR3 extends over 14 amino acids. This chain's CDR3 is CASSQVSSDTEAFF. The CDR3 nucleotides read TGCGCCAGCAGCCAAGTATCCTCAGACACTGAAGCTTTCTTT.

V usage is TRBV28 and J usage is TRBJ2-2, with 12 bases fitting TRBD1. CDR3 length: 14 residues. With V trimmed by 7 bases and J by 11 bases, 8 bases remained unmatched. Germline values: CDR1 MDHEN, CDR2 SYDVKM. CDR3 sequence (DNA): TGTGCCAGCACCGAGGGACAGGGGGCGAGTGAGCTGTTTTTT. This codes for CASTEGQGASELFF.

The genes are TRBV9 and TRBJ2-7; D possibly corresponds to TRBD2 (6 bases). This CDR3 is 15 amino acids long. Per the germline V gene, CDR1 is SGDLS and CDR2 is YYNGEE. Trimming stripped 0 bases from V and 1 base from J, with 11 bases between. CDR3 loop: CASSVVGGDSYEQYF. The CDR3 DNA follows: TGTGCCAGCAGCGTAGTGGGGGGAGATTCCTACGAGCAGTACTTC.

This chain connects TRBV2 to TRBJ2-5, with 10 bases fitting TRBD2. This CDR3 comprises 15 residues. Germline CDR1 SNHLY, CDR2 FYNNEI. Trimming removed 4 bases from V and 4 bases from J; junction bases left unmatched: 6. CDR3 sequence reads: CASSGAGGPGETQYF. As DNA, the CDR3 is TGTGCCAGCAGTGGAGCGGGAGGGCCTGGAGAGACCCAGTACTTC.

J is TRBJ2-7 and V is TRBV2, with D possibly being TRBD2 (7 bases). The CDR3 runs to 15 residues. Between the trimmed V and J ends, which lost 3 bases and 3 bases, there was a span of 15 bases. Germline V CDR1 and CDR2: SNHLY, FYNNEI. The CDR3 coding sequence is TGTGCCAGCAGTGATAAGGGAGGGGGAGTCTACGAGCAGTACTTC. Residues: CASSDKGGGVYEQYF.

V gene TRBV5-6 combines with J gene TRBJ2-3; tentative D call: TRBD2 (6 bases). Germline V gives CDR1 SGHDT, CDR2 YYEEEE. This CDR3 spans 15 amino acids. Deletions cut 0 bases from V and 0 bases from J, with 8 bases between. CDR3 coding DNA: TGTGCCAGCAGCTTGGAGGACTACAGCACAGATACGCAGTATTTT. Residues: CASSLEDYSTDTQYF.

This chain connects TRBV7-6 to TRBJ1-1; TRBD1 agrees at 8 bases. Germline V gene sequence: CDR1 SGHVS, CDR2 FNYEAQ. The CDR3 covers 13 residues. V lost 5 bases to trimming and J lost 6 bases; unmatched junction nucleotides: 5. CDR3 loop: CASSRTGRAEAFF. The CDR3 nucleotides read TGTGCCAGCAGCCGGACAGGGCGAGCTGAAGCTTTCTTT. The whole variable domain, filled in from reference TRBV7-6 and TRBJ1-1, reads GAGVSQSPRYKVTKRGQDVALRCDPISGHVSLYWYRQALGQGPEFLTYFNYEAQQDKSGLPNDRFSAERPEGSISTLTIQRTEQRDSAMYRCASSRTGRAEAFFGQGTRLTVV.

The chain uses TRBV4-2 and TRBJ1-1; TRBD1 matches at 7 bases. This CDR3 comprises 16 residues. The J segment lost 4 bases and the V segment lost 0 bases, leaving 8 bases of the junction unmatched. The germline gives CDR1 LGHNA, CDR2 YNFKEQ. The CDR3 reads CASSQDAGGRGTEAFF. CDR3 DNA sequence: TGTGCCAGCAGCCAAGATGCAGGGGGTAGGGGCACTGAAGCTTTCTTT.

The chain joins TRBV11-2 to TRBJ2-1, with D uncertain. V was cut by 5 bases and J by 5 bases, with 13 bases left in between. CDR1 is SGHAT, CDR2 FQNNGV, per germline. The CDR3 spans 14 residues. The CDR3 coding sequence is TGTGCCAGCAGCCTCCGTCTACTTGACAATGAGCAGTTCTTC. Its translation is CASSLRLLDNEQFF.

In DNA form, the CDR3 reads TGTGCCAGCTGGGGACTAGCGGGGGCCAAATCGGAGCAGTACTTC. Its protein product is CASWGLAGAKSEQYF. The V and J genes are TRBV2 and TRBJ2-7, with TRBD2 identical over 14 bases. The CDR3 has 15 residues. CDR1 is SNHLY and CDR2 is FYNNEI in the germline V gene. J was trimmed by 7 bases and V by 8 bases; bases with no gene match: 10.

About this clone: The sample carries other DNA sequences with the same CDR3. The CDR3 loop reads CASSRRDSYEQYF. Here the CDR3 DNA reads TGTGCCAGCAGTCGCAGGGACTCCTACGAGCAGTACTTC. This chain connects TRBV7-9 to TRBJ2-7; D perhaps matches TRBD1 (5 bases). This CDR3 spans 13 amino acids. The V and J ends lost 6 bases and 0 bases respectively, with 9 bases between them. The germline V gene has CDR1 SEHNR and CDR2 FQNEAQ (reference sequence). The variable domain in full, completed from reference TRBV7-9 and TRBJ2-7, reads DTGVSQNPRHKITKRGQNVTFRCDPISEHNRLYWYRQTLGQGPEFLTYFQNEAQLEKSRLLSDRFSAERPKGSFSTLEIQRTEQGDSAMYLCASSRRDSYEQYFGPGTRLTVT.

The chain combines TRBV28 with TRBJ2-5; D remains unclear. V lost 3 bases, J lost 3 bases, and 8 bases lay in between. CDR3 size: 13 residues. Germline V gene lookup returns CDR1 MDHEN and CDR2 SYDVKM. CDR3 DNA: TGTGCCAGCAGTTTCGCAGGAGAAGAGACCCAGTACTTC. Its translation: CASSFAGEETQYF.

CDR3 loop: CASSLPRDRGHYEQYF. CDR3 DNA sequence: TGTGCCAGCAGCTTACCCAGGGACAGGGGCCACTACGAGCAGTACTTC. The chain carries TRBV7-6 and TRBJ2-7; 10 bases agree with TRBD1. The V gene end was trimmed by 2 bases and the J gene end by 3 bases; junction bases not matched to a gene: 7. This CDR3 comprises 16 residues. Per the germline V gene, CDR1 is SGHVS and CDR2 is FNYEAQ. The whole variable domain, filled in from reference TRBV7-6 and TRBJ2-7, reads GAGVSQSPRYKVTKRGQDVALRCDPISGHVSLYWYRQALGQGPEFLTYFNYEAQQDKSGLPNDRFSAERPEGSISTLTIQRTEQRDSAMYRCASSLPRDRGHYEQYFGPGTRLTVT.

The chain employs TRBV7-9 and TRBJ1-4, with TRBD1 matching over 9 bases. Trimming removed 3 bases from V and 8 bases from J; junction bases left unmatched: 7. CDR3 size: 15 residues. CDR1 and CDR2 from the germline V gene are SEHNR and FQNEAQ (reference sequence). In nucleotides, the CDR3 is TGTGCCAGCAGCTTCACCGGGACAGGGCGGGAAAAACTGTTTTTT. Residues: CASSFTGTGREKLFF.

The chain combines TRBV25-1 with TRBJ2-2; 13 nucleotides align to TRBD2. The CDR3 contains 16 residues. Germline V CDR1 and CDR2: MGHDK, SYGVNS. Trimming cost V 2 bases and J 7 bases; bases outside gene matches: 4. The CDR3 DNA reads TGTGCCAGCAGTGAACCGGGACTAGCGGGACTCGGGGAGCTGTTTTTT. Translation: CASSEPGLAGLGELFF. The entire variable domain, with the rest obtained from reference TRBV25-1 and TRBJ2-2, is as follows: EADIYQTPRYLVIGTGKKITLECSQTMGHDKMYWYQQDPGMELHLIHYSYGVNSTEKGDLSSESTVSRIRTEHFPLTLESARPSHTSQYLCASSEPGLAGLGELFFGEGSRLTVL.

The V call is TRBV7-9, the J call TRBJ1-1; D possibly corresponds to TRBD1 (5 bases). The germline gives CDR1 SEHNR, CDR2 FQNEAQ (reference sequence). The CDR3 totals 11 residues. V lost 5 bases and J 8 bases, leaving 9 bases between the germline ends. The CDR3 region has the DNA TGTGCCAGCAGCAAGAGACAGGAAGCTTTCTTT. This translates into CASSKRQEAFF.

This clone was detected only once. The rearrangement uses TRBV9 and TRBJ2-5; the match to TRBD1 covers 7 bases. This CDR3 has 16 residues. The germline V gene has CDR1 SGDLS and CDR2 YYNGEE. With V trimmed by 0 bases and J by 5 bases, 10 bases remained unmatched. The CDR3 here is CASSVGGGGVEETQYF. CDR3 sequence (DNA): TGTGCCAGCAGCGTAGGAGGGGGCGGAGTTGAGGAGACCCAGTACTTC.

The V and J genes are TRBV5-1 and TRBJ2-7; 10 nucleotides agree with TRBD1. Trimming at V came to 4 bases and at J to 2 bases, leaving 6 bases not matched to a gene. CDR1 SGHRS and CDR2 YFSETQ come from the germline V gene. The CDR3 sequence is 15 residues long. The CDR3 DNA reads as TGCGCCAGCAGCCAGGGACAGGGGCTGACCTACGAGCAGTACTTC. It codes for CASSQGQGLTYEQYF.

The CDR3 here is CASIPLVGSGELFF. CDR3 nucleotides: TGTGCCAGCATCCCTCTGGTGGGGTCCGGGGAGCTGTTTTTT. The rearrangement links TRBV6-1 to TRBJ2-2; D call uncertain. This CDR3 has 14 residues. Per germline, CDR1 MNHNS and CDR2 SASEGT. Trimming left V 7 bases short and J 6 bases short, with 15 bases between.

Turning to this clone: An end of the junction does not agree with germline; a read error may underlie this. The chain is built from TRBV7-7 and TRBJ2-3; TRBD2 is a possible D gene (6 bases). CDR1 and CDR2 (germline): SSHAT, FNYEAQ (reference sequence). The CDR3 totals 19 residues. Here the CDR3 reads CASSLGVGPGTQAADTQYF. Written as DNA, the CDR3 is TGTGCTAGCAGCTTAGGGGTAGGACCCGGGACTCAAGCCGCAGATACGCAGTATTTT.

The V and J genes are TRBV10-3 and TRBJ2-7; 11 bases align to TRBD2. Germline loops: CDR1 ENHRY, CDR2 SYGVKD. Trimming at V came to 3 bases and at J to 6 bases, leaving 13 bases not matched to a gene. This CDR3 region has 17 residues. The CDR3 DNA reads TGTGCCATCAGTGATCCATTGGCGTCTAGCGGGAGGAGCGAGCAGTACTTC. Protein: CAISDPLASSGRSEQYF.